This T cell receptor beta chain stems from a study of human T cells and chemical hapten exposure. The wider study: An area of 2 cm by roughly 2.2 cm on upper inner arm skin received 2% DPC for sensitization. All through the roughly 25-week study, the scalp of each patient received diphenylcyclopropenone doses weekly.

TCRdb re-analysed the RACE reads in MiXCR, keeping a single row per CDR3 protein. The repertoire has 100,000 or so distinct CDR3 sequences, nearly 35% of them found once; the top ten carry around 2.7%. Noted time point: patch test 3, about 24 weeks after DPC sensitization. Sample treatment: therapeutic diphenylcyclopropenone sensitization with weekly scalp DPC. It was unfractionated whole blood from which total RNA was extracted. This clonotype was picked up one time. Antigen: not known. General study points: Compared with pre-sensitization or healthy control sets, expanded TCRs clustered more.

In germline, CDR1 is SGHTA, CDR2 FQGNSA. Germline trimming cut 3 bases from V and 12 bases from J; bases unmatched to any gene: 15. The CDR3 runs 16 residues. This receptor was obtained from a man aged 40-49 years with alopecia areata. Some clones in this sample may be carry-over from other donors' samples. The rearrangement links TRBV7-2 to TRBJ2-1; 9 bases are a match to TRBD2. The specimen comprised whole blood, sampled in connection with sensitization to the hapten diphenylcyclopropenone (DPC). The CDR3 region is CASSFGRASGILMQFF. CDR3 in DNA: TGTGCCAGCAGCTTCGGAAGGGCTAGCGGGATACTCATGCAGTTCTTC.